The 13 T cell receptor beta chains below were found in one sample sequenced in a study of OX40 agonist ivuxolimab in advanced cancers. Only in-frame clones appear in the TCRdb table, and some are missing; sequencing was by immunoSEQ multiplex PCR. The sample has approximately 29,000 clones, 79% seen once. Sample: CD4+ or CD8+ T cells sorted from blood, taken in a trial of the OX40 agonist ivuxolimab. Receptors originate from an adult with an advanced solid tumor such as melanoma, head and neck, liver or kidney cancer.

In DNA, the CDR3 is TGCGCCAGCAGCCAAGAGGGACCCCGGCGGGGGCACCAAGAGACCCAGTACTTC. Its protein product is CASSQEGPRRGHQETQYF. The chain recombines TRBV4-1 with TRBJ2-5; TRBD2 is a possible D gene (7 bases). The CDR3 length is 18 residues. CDR1 is MGHRA, CDR2 YSYEKL, per germline. Trimming left V 0 bases short and J 0 bases short, with 17 bases between.

This chain uses TRBV5-4 with TRBJ2-1; 7 nucleotides agree with TRBD1. Germline V gene data show CDR1 as SGHNT and CDR2 as YYREEE (reference sequence). This CDR3 has 15 amino acids. V lost 3 bases and J lost 2; bases outside the gene matches: 5. DNA of the CDR3: TGTGCCAGCAGCTCGACAGGGAGAACCTACAATGAGCAGTTCTTC. It is translated as CASSSTGRTYNEQFF. The variable domain in full, completed from reference TRBV5-4 and TRBJ2-1, reads ETGVTQSPTHLIKTRGQQVTLRCSSQSGHNTVSWYQQALGQGPQFIFQYYREEENGRGNFPPRFSGLQFPNYSSELNVNALELDDSALYLCASSSTGRTYNEQFFGPGTRLTVL.

In this sample, this clone is medium-sized (0.01 to 0.1%). This rearrangement joins TRBV6-1 to TRBJ2-7; the match to TRBD1 covers 7 bases. The CDR3 contains 15 residues. Germline CDR1 MNHNS, CDR2 SASEGT. V dropped 4 bases and J dropped 7; count of bases not matched to a gene: 13. DNA for the CDR3: TGTGCCAGCAGTGCTAACAGGGGATCCCTGGGAGAGCAGTACTTC. Translation: CASSANRGSLGEQYF.

This clone was counted only a few times. This specimen includes other DNA sequences encoding the same CDR3. CDR3 DNA sequence: TGTGCCAGCAGGGACCGGGACAGGGGTACAGATACGCAGTATTTT. Residues: CASRDRDRGTDTQYF. The gene calls are TRBV6-5 and TRBJ2-3, with TRBD1 matching over 10 bases. This CDR3 is 15 amino acids long. With V trimmed by 6 bases and J by 3 bases, 6 bases remained unmatched. The germline V gene encodes CDR1 MNHEY and CDR2 SVGAGI.

The chain has TRBV11-2 and TRBJ2-2, with D perhaps matching TRBD1 (6 bases). Germline V lookup: CDR1 SGHAT, CDR2 FQNNGV. This CDR3 is 16 amino acids long. V was pared by 2 bases and J by 4 bases, with 14 bases between. This chain's CDR3 is CASSLTRDTFTGELFF. The CDR3 DNA sequence: TGTGCCAGCAGCTTAACTCGGGACACCTTCACCGGGGAGCTGTTTTTT.

V and J are TRBV2 and TRBJ2-7; no clear D gene. The germline V gene encodes CDR1 SNHLY and CDR2 FYNNEI. Deletions cut 3 bases from V and 1 base from J, with 4 bases between. There are 12 residues in the CDR3. The CDR3 coding sequence is TGTGCCAGCAGTGATGGATCCTACGAGCAGTACTTC. Translating it yields CASSDGSYEQYF.

This chain links TRBV6-1 with TRBJ2-3; 9 bases map to TRBD2. Germline trimming cut 4 bases from V and 5 bases from J; bases unmatched to any gene: 13. Germline loops: CDR1 MNHNS, CDR2 SASEGT. The CDR3 loop spans 17 amino acids. CDR3 region: CASSVRSLAGWGDTQYF. As DNA, the CDR3 is TGTGCCAGCAGTGTAAGGAGTCTAGCGGGGTGGGGAGATACGCAGTATTTT.

The chain is built from TRBV7-9 and TRBJ1-2; 10 bases fit TRBD1. Germline V gives CDR1 SEHNR, CDR2 FQNEAQ (reference sequence). This CDR3 is built from 14 residues. Trimming cost V 4 bases and J 10 bases; bases outside gene matches: 9. CDR3 nucleotide sequence: TGTGCCAGCAGCTCTACGGACAGGGGGTCTGTCTACACCTTC. Encoded protein: CASSSTDRGSVYTF.

This clone has a single count. This chain joins TRBV6-5 and TRBJ2-1, with D possibly TRBD1 on 6 matching bases. The CDR3 length is 13 residues. Germline V CDR1 and CDR2: MNHEY, SVGAGI. V was cut by 6 bases and J by 7 bases, with 13 bases left in between. CDR3 in amino acids: CASSLMRGNEQFF. The CDR3 DNA reads TGTGCCAGCAGCCTCATGAGGGGGAATGAGCAGTTCTTC.

The J gene is TRBJ1-3, the V gene TRBV7-7; 7 nucleotides line up with TRBD1. The CDR3 loop spans 15 amino acids. V lost 5 bases and J lost 4; bases outside the gene matches: 8. Germline V lookup: CDR1 SSHAT, CDR2 FNYEAQ (reference sequence). CDR3 residues: CASSHRTGLGNTIYF. As DNA, the CDR3 is TGTGCCAGCAGCCATAGGACAGGACTCGGAAACACCATATATTTT.

This clone came up once. The gene calls are TRBV9 and TRBJ2-2, with 9 bases fitting TRBD1. In germline, CDR1 is SGDLS, CDR2 YYNGEE. Trimming cost V 3 bases and J 1 base; bases outside gene matches: 7. This CDR3 has 17 residues. The CDR3 spells CASSEPHRGLNTGELFF. The CDR3 nucleotides are TGTGCCAGCAGCGAACCCCACAGGGGGCTGAACACCGGGGAGCTGTTTTTT.

In this sample, this clone turned up a few times. The CDR3 DNA reads as TGTGCCAGCGGGGGAATGCGGGACCCGGGCTGGGATGGCTACACCTTC. Its translation is CASGGMRDPGWDGYTF. The rearrangement links TRBV11-2 to TRBJ1-2, with D maybe TRBD1 (5 bases). Germline CDR1 SGHAT, CDR2 FQNNGV. With 8 bases removed from V and 6 bases from J, the gap between germline ends came to 25 bases. The CDR3 has 16 residues.

This chain joins TRBV4-1 and TRBJ2-7, with 8 bases matching TRBD1. This CDR3 contains 15 residues. V gave up 2 bases and J gave up 7 bases; unmatched junction bases: 10. Germline V gene data show CDR1 as MGHRA and CDR2 as YSYEKL. CDR3 in amino acids: CASSQQGARLEEQYF. Here the CDR3 DNA reads TGCGCCAGCAGCCAACAGGGGGCTCGGCTTGAAGAGCAGTACTTC.